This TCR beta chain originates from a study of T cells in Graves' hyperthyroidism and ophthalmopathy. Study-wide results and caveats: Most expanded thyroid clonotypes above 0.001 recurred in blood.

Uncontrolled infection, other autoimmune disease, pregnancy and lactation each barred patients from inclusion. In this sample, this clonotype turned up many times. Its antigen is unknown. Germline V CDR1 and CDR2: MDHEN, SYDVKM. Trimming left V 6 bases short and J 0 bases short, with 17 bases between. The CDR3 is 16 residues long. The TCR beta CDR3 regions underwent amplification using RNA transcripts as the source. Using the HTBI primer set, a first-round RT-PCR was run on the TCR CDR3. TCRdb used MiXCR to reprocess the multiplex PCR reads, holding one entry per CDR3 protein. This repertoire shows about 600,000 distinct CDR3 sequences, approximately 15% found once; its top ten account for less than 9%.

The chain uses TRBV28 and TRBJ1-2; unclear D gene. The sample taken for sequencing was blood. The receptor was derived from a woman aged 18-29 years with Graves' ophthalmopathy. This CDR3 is CASRFFGGGSNYGYTF. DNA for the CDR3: TGTGCCAGCAGATTTTTCGGAGGAGGGTCTAACTATGGCTACACCTTC.